This TCR beta chain is drawn from a study of blood T cell repertoires in COVID-19. In the study overall: COVID-19 samples, acute and convalescent, were from the United States, Italy and Spain.

Using immunoSEQ multiplex PCR, the repertoire was profiled, and TCRdb retains in-frame clones only, with some absent. The sample has around 380,000 clones; approximately 77% are singletons. This clonotype was sampled from a human donor with acute or convalescent COVID-19. The donor label of this sample is uncertain. The source material was peripheral blood.

CDR3 sequence: CASSYGEVRGELFF. DNA of the CDR3: TGTGCCAGCAGCTACGGGGAGGTTCGAGGGGAGCTGTTTTTT. This rearrangement joins TRBV7-8 to TRBJ2-2; possibly TRBD2 for D (6 bases). Germline loops: CDR1 SGHVS, CDR2 FQNEAQ. The length of the CDR3 is 14 residues. Trimming cost V 4 bases and J 8 bases, with 14 bases left between them. The full variable domain, rest sourced from reference TRBV7-8 and TRBJ2-2, is GAGVSQSPRYKVAKRGQDVALRCDPISGHVSLFWYQQALGQGPEFLTYFQNEAQLDKSGLPSDRFFAERPEGSVSTLKIQRTQQEDSAVYLCASSYGEVRGELFFGEGSRLTVL.